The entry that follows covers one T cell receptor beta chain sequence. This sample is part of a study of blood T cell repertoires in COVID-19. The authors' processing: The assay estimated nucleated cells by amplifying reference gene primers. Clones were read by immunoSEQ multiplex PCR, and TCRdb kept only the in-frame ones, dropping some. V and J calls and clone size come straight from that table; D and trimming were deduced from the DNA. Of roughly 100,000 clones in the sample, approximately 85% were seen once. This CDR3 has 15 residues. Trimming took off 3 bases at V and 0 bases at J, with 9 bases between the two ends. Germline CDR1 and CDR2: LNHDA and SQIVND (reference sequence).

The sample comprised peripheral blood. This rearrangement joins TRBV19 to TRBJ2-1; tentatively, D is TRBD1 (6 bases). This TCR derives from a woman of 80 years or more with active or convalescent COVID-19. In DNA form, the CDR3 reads TGTGCCAGTAGTATTGGACAGAGCTCCTACAATGAGCAGTTCTTC. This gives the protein CASSIGQSSYNEQFF.